This T cell receptor (beta chain) comes out of a study of brain T cells in children with intractable seizures. Specified time point: blood from clinic visit 5 months post-surgery; TSC patient then seizure free. Surgery cases with the highest brain T cell transcript signatures were chosen for sequencing. Before surgery, patients took at least one anti-epileptic drug. Sequencing used immunoSEQ multiplex PCR; TCRdb keeps in-frame clones, though not all of them. The sample has 340,000 or so clones; 93% are singletons. CDR3 size: 16 residues. The ends were cut back, 5 bases at V and 2 bases at J, with 18 bases in the middle. Germline V CDR1 and CDR2: KGHDR, SFDVKD. General study findings and limits: Patients' HCMV serostatus was unknown; virus specificity rests on CDR3 similarity alone.

This clone was seen just once. Its cognate antigen is unknown. The source of this sequence is a boy less than two years old with tuberous sclerosis and intractable seizures. This rearrangement joins TRBV24-1 to TRBJ2-7, with D perhaps given as TRBD1 or TRBD2 (7 bases each). The material was peripheral blood, obtained more than 4 months after surgery. The CDR3 sequence is CATSGMGDSGAYEQYF. CDR3 nucleotides: TGTGCCACCAGTGGGATGGGGGACAGCGGGGCCTACGAGCAGTACTTC.